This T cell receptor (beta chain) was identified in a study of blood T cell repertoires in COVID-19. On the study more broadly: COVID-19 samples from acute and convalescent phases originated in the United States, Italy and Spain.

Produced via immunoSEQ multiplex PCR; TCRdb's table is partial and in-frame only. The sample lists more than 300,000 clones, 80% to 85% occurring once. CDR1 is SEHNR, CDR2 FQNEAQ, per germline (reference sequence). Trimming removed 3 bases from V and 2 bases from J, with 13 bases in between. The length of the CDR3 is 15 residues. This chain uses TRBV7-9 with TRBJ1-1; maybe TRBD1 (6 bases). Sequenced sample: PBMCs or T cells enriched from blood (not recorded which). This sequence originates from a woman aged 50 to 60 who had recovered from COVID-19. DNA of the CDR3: TGTGCCAGCAGCTTGGGGGGGCCCTCTAACACTGAAGCTTTCTTT. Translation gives CASSLGGPSNTEAFF.